This T cell receptor beta chain was captured in a study of T cell responses to AZD1222 COVID-19 vaccine (TCRdb year 2021). Regarding the study in general: AZD1222 recipients whose second dose came at about 4 weeks and those whose second dose came at about 12 weeks were combined into one group, since spike-specific TCR depth and breadth did not differ between the two schedules. Trial participants were enrolled into age subgroups of 18-55, 56-69 and 70-plus years, which contained about 150, 28 and 57 TCR-sequenced participants, respectively. A total of around 240 trial participants underwent TCR sequencing, of whom 207 received two doses of AZD1222 and about 25 received two doses of the MenACWY control vaccine.

A distance of 13 bases separates the germline ends of V and J, which lose 5 bases and 5 bases respectively. Reading the germline V gene (reference sequence) gives CDR1 MNHEY and CDR2 SMNVEV. From cysteine to phenylalanine, the CDR3 is 14 amino acids long. Only CDR3 DNA remains: 42 bases, in frame from the first base. The CDR3 regions of human TCRbeta chains were analyzed by immunosequencing. The published analysis was carried out like this. TCRs in the repertoires were matched against a reference library of SARS-CoV-2-specific TCRs that had been generated with the MIRA antigen-specificity platform. Breadth was defined as the fraction of unique TCRs that were SARS-CoV-2-associated. Depth was defined as the fraction of total T cells that were SARS-CoV-2-associated. Using the MIRA data, each spike-specific TCR was assigned both to the spike region to which the TCR was reactive and to a CD4 or CD8 class. Log10-transformed breadth and depth values were compared by one-way ANOVA with Sidak's multiple comparisons tests. The table comes from immuneACCESS by way of TCRdb, which keeps in-frame sequences with V and J called. Part of the clones is missing from these tables; in studies checked, under half for an unresolved V gene and the rest for unknown reasons. For V, J and clone size, that table is used; D and trimming come from the DNA. This sample gives some 86,000 clones in total; more than 75% of them show up just once. About 21% of the sample is taken by the ten largest.

There are a few counts of this clone. Its specific antigen is unknown. No much larger clonotype is one base removed from it; base qualities were not supplied. The paper as a whole reports these results and caveats: Conclusions about previously exposed vaccinees are limited, since just a handful of AZD1222 recipients were seropositive for SARS-CoV-2 at baseline. Vaccine-associated CD4 TCRs spanned the whole spike protein, with dominant responses in regions 160-218 and 743-854. Because no day 14 peak-response samples were available, the repertoires could be characterized only after the peak T cell response. Participants were mostly white British and included more females than males, and it was suggested by the authors that clonal diversity may have been underestimated. In the small 56-69-year group, the increase in depth fell short of significance, most likely because of low power. After two AZD1222 doses, spike-specific TCR breadth and depth were significantly higher than at day 0 and than in MenACWY recipients. Reportedly, almost half of the unique spike-specific TCRs recognized epitopes lying outside the regions that are mutated in the B.1.351 and B.1.1.7 variants.

The sample's time point label, decoded: baseline before first vaccination. Samples from vaccinated people were obtained from the UK trials COV001 and COV002, which included a single-blind randomized controlled phase 2/3 trial of AZD1222 (ChAdOx1 nCoV-19) in healthy adults. Trial participant PBMC samples were collected at day 0 and day 28 after the second dose for TCRbeta chain sequencing. The rearranged segments are TRBV27 and TRBJ2-1; no D segment can be confidently identified. The material sequenced was peripheral blood, taken on day 0 of AZD1222 vaccination. This clonotype was sampled from an adult in good health. The sequenced DNA: TGTGCCAGCAGTCCCGGTAGCAGAGACAATGAGCAGTTCTTC. Protein translation: CASSPGSRDNEQFF.